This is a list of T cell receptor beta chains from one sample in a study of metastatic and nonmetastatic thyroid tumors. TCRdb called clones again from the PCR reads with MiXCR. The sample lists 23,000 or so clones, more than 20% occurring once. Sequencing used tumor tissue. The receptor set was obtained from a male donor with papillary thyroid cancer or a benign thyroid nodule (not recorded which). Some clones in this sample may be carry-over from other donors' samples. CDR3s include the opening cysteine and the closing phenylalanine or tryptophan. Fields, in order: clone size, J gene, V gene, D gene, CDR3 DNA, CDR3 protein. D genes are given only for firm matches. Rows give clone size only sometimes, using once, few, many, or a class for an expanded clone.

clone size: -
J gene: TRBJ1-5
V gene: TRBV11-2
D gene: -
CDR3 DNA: TGTGCCAGCAGCGTACAGCAAAATCAGCCCCAGCATTTT
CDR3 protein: CASSVQQNQPQHF

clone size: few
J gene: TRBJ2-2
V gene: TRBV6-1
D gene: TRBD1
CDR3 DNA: TGTGCCAGCAGTGCGACAGGGGGTAGCTCCGGGGAGCTGTTTTTT
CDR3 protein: CASSATGGSSGELFF

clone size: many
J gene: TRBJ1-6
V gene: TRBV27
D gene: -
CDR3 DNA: TGTGCCAGCACCCAGGGCGAGGGGGTTCTCTCCTATAATTCACCCCTCCACTTT
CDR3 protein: CASTQGEGVLSYNSPLHF

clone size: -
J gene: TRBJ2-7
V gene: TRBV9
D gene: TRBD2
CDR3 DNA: TGTGCCAGCAGTGTGGGACTAGGGGGAGACGAGCAGTACTTC
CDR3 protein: CASSVGLGGDEQYF

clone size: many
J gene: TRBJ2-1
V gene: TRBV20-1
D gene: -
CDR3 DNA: TGCAGTGCGCCCCCGGGACTTCCTGAGCAGGGCGAGCAGTTCTTC
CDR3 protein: CSAPPGLPEQGEQFF

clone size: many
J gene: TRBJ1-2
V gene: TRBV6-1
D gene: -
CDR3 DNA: TGTGCCAGCAGCGAGACGGGATCGGGGGGCTACACCTTC
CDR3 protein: CASSETGSGGYTF

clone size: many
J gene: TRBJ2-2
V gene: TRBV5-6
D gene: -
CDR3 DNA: TGTGCCAGCAGAAATTCGAATGTCCGGGGGAACACCGGGGAGCTGTTTTTT
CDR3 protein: CASRNSNVRGNTGELFF

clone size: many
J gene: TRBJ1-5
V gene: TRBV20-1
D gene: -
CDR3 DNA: TGCAGTGTAGCATTAGGGACCGGGCAGCCCCAGCATTTT
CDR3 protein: CSVALGTGQPQHF

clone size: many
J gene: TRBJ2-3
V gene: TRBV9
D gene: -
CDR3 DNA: TGTGCCAGCAGCGTAGGTGCCAACACAGATACGCAGTATTTT
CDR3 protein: CASSVGANTDTQYF

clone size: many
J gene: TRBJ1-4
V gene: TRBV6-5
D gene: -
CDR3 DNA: TGTGCCAGCAGTTACCGAAAGCCGACACCCAATAAGGAAAAACTGTTTTTT
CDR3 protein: CASSYRKPTPNKEKLFF

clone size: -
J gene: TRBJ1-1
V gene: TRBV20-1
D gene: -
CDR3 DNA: TGCAGTGCTACACCGAGGATGAACACTGAAGCTTTCTTT
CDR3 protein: CSATPRMNTEAFF

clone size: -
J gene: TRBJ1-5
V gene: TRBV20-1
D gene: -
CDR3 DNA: TGCAGTGCTAGAGGGACCAGGGGTGGATATCAGCCCCAGCATTTT
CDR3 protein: CSARGTRGGYQPQHF

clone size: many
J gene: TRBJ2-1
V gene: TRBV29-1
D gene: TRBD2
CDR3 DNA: TGCAGCGTTGTGCCCCTAGCGGGAGGGTCCAATGAGCAGTTCTTC
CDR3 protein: CSVVPLAGGSNEQFF

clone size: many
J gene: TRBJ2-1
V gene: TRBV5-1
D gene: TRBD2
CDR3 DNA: TGCGCCAGCAGCTTGGGTTTCCTAGCGGGATCTGTGAATGAGCAGTTCTTC
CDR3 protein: CASSLGFLAGSVNEQFF

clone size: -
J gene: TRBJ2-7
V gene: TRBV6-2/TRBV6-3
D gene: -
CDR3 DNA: TGTGCCAGCAGTTACCAACGGACAGGGTCGGGGGGGGAGCAGTACTTC
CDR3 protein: CASSYQRTGSGGEQYF

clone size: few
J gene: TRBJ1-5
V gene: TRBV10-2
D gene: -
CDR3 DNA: TGCGCCAGCAGTGTGACAGATGCCAATCAGCCACAGCATTTT
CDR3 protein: CASSVTDANQPQHF

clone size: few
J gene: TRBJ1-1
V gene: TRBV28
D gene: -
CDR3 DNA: TGTGCCATCACGACAGGATTGAACACTGAAGCTTTCTTT
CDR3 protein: CAITTGLNTEAFF